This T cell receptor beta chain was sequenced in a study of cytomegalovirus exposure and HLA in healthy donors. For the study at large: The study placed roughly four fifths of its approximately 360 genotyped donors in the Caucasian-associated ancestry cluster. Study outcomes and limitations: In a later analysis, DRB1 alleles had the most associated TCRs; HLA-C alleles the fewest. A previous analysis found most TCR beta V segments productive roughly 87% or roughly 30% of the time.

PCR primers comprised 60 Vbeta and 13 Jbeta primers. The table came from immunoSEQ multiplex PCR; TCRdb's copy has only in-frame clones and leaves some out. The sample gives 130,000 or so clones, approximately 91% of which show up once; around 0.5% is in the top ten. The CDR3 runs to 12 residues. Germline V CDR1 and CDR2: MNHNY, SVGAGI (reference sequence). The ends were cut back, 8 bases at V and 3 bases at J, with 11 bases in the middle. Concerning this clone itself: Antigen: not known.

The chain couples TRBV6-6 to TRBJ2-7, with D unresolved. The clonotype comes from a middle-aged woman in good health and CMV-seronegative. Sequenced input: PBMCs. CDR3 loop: CASASYHYEQYF. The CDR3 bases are TGTGCCAGCGCGAGTTATCACTACGAGCAGTACTTC.